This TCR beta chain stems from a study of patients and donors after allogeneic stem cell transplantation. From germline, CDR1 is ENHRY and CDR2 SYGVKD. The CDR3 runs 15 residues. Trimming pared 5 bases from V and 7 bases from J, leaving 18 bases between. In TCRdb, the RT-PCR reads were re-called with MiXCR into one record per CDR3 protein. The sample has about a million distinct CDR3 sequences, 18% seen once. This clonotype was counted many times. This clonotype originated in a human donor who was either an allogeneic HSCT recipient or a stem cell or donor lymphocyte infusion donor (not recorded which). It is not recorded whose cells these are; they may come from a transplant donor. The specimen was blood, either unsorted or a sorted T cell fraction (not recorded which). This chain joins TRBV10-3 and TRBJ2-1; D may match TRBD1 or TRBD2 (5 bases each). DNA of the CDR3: TGTGCCATCAGTCAGGACGGGACGCCTTTAAATGAGCAGTTCTTC. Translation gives CAISQDGTPLNEQFF.